This entry lists 26 T cell receptor beta chains sequenced from one sample in a study of T cell changes during pregnancy in multiple sclerosis. Method: immunoSEQ multiplex PCR; TCRdb's copy keeps in-frame clones and lacks some. Of approximately 51,000 clones listed, around 94% are singletons. The sample here was CD4+ T cells from peripheral blood mononuclear cells, taken in the second trimester of pregnancy. Every receptor here comes from a female donor with multiple sclerosis, enrolled in a pregnancy study.

The V gene is TRBV13, the J gene TRBJ2-5, with 13 bases that match TRBD2. The CDR3 is 16 residues long. The J segment lost 1 base and the V segment lost 5 bases, leaving 4 bases of the junction unmatched. Germline-derived CDR1 and CDR2 are PRHDT and FYEKMQ (reference sequence). The CDR3 region has the DNA TGTGCCAGCAGCCGGACTAGCGGGGGCTTCCAAGAGACCCAGTACTTC. Translation gives CASSRTSGGFQETQYF.

The chain carries TRBV2 and TRBJ1-4; D perhaps matches TRBD1 (6 bases). V lost 6 bases, J lost 4 bases, and 12 bases lay in between. Germline lookup yields CDR1 SNHLY and CDR2 FYNNEI. CDR3 length equals 14 residues. DNA of the CDR3: TGTGCCAGCAGCCCCGACAGGTTTAATGAAAAACTGTTTTTT. Protein product: CASSPDRFNEKLFF.

The chain combines TRBV6-5 with TRBJ1-1; 9 nucleotides line up with TRBD1. There are 15 residues in the CDR3. Germline CDR1 and CDR2: MNHEY and SVGAGI. After removal of 6 bases from V and 6 bases from J, the junction contained 11 bases not matched to a gene. This CDR3 reads CASRNRDRAFPEAFF. The CDR3 DNA sequence: TGTGCCAGCAGGAACCGGGACAGGGCGTTCCCTGAAGCTTTCTTT.

The V gene is TRBV7-6, the J gene TRBJ2-3; D might be TRBD2 (5 bases). The CDR3 spans 18 residues. V lost 3 bases and J 3 bases, leaving 22 bases between the germline ends. Germline-derived CDR1 and CDR2 are SGHVS and FNYEAQ. The CDR3 sequence is CASSFRGGGSAFTDTQYF. The CDR3 region has the DNA TGTGCCAGCAGCTTTCGCGGTGGTGGGAGCGCTTTTACAGATACGCAGTATTTT.

The chain has TRBV9 and TRBJ2-2; 11 positions match TRBD2. The CDR3 runs 17 residues. V gave up 1 base and J gave up 0 bases; unmatched junction bases: 2. Germline CDR1 SGDLS, CDR2 YYNGEE. The CDR3 loop is CASSVLSGGANTGELFF. As DNA, the CDR3 is TGTGCCAGCAGCGTACTTAGCGGGGGGGCGAACACCGGGGAGCTGTTTTTT.

This chain connects TRBV2 to TRBJ1-2, with D tentatively TRBD1 (6 bases). The germline V gene has CDR1 SNHLY and CDR2 FYNNEI. V was clipped by 9 bases and J by 1 base, with 12 bases between them. The CDR3 is 13 amino acids. The CDR3 reads CARTTGRNYGYTF. Here the CDR3 DNA reads TGTGCCAGGACGACAGGACGTAACTATGGCTACACCTTC.

The rearrangement links TRBV2 to TRBJ1-2; 9 bases are shared with TRBD1. The CDR3 is 13 residues long. Germline values: CDR1 SNHLY, CDR2 FYNNEI. V was clipped by 4 bases and J by 6 bases; unmatched bases: 3. The CDR3 coding sequence is TGTGCCAGCAGTGGGGGACAGGGAGATGGCTACACCTTC. Encoded protein: CASSGGQGDGYTF.

The V call is TRBV4-3, the J call TRBJ1-6; D not certain. The CDR3 is 15 amino acids. From germline, CDR1 is LGHNA and CDR2 YSLEER. The V gene lost 0 bases and the J gene lost 0 bases, with 3 bases spanning the gap. CDR3 sequence: CASSQESSYNSPLHF. DNA for the CDR3: TGCGCCAGCAGCCAAGAGAGCTCCTATAATTCACCCCTCCACTTT.

The gene calls are TRBV9 and TRBJ2-5, with 14 bases matching TRBD2. The CDR3 sequence is 16 residues long. V was pared by 6 bases and J by 3 bases, with 7 bases of the junction left unmatched. Germline V gives CDR1 SGDLS, CDR2 YYNGEE. CDR3 in DNA: TGTGCCAGCATACCCGGGACTAGCGGGGGTGAAGAGACCCAGTACTTC. The encoded protein is CASIPGTSGGEETQYF.

The chain recombines TRBV6-5 with TRBJ1-1, with D perhaps TRBD1 (5 bases). The CDR3 length is 16 residues. Per the germline V gene, CDR1 is MNHEY and CDR2 is SVGAGI. Trimming took off 2 bases at V and 1 base at J, with 14 bases between the two ends. Here the CDR3 reads CASSYGQGVGNTEAFF. Here the CDR3 DNA reads TGTGCCAGCAGTTACGGGCAGGGTGTGGGGAACACTGAAGCTTTCTTT.

The CDR3 region has the DNA TGCAGCGTCCTGGGACAGAACTATGGCTACACCTTC. Residues: CSVLGQNYGYTF. This chain connects TRBV29-1 to TRBJ1-2; 7 bases line up with TRBD1. Looked up from germline, CDR1 is SQVTM and CDR2 is ANQGSEA. Germline trimming cut 6 bases from V and 2 bases from J; bases unmatched to any gene: 3. CDR3 length: 12 residues.

In DNA form, the CDR3 reads TGTGCCAGCAGCTCGCTCCATCTAGCGGGGGGCTTCAATGAGCAGTTCTTC. Amino acids: CASSSLHLAGGFNEQFF. J is TRBJ2-1 and V is TRBV7-2; TRBD2 matches at 11 bases. The CDR3 has 17 residues. V dropped 4 bases and J dropped 6; count of bases not matched to a gene: 11. Germline-derived CDR1 and CDR2 are SGHTA and FQGNSA. The complete variable domain, with remaining parts taken from reference TRBV7-2 and TRBJ2-1, reads GAGVSQSPSNKVTEKGKDVELRCDPISGHTALYWYRQSLGQGLEFLIYFQGNSAPDKSGLPSDRFSAERTGGSVSTLTIQRTQQEDSAVYLCASSSLHLAGGFNEQFFGPGTRLTVL.

This chain connects TRBV7-2 to TRBJ1-6; perhaps TRBD1 as D (5 bases). In germline, CDR1 is SGHTA, CDR2 FQGNSA. The CDR3 runs 16 residues. V was cut by 1 base and J by 9 bases, with 16 bases left in between. The DNA of the CDR3 is TGTGCCAGCAGCTTAGATTCCAGGGCCGGGGGTTCACCCCTCCACTTT. It encodes CASSLDSRAGGSPLHF.

The CDR3 DNA follows: TGTGCCAGCTCACCTCAACTTGGGACGGGAGGGAACTATGGCTACACCTTC. Residues: CASSPQLGTGGNYGYTF. The chain uses TRBV18 and TRBJ1-2; TRBD1 might be the D (5 bases). CDR1 is KGHSH, CDR2 LQKENI, per germline. This CDR3 region has 17 residues. Trimming removed 3 bases at V and 2 bases at J, with 19 bases between.

This clone was counted once. Relative to the germline gene, one junction end is altered; a read error may explain this. The chain carries TRBV6-5 and TRBJ2-1; the D gene is possibly TRBD2 (6 bases). Germline CDR1 reads MNHEY; CDR2 reads SVGAGI. This CDR3 comprises 12 residues. Written as DNA, the CDR3 is TGTGCCAGCAGTAACTCCGGGACTCAGCAGTTCTTC. Protein: CASSNSGTQQFF.

The chain is built from TRBV7-3 and TRBJ2-1; TRBD2 matches 12 bases. The trim removed 5 bases at V and 10 bases at J, leaving 3 bases unmatched. The CDR3 runs 13 residues. Germline V gene data show CDR1 as SGHTA and CDR2 as FQGTGA. The CDR3 nucleotides read TGTGCCAGCAGCGCACTAGCGGGGGGAGAGCAGTTCTTC. This codes for CASSALAGGEQFF.

The genes are TRBV5-1 and TRBJ1-2; TRBD1 aligns across 9 bases. The CDR3 length is 18 residues. J was trimmed by 2 bases and V by 4 bases; bases with no gene match: 15. CDR1 is SGHRS, CDR2 YFSETQ, per germline. Here the CDR3 reads CASSPGLGTGPENYGYTF. As DNA, the CDR3 is TGCGCCAGCAGCCCCGGACTTGGGACAGGGCCTGAAAACTATGGCTACACCTTC.

The chain joins TRBV4-1 to TRBJ2-7, with 13 positions matching TRBD2. Trimming cost V 0 bases and J 6 bases; bases outside gene matches: 14. In germline, CDR1 is MGHRA, CDR2 YSYEKL. The CDR3 spans 19 residues. CDR3: CASSQDRTSGGGGFLEQYF. CDR3 bases: TGCGCCAGCAGCCAAGATCGAACTAGCGGGGGGGGCGGATTCCTCGAGCAGTACTTC.

The chain recombines TRBV5-4 with TRBJ2-2; D may be TRBD1 (6 bases). Germline CDR1 and CDR2: SGHNT and YYREEE (reference sequence). The CDR3 length is 15 residues. Deletions cut 0 bases from V and 2 bases from J, with 8 bases between. CDR3 sequence: CASSLVDSNTGELFF. The CDR3 nucleotides are TGTGCCAGCAGCTTGGTGGACAGTAACACCGGGGAGCTGTTTTTT.

J is TRBJ1-1 and V is TRBV6-5; D unresolved. V lost 5 bases and J 1 base, leaving 8 bases between the germline ends. CDR3 length: 13 amino acids. The germline CDR1 and CDR2 sequences are MNHEY and SVGAGI. CDR3 sequence: CASSETWNTEAFF. CDR3 DNA sequence: TGTGCCAGCAGTGAGACATGGAACACTGAAGCTTTCTTT.

The rearrangement joins TRBV19 to TRBJ2-2; 8 nucleotides match TRBD1. Unmatched junction bases numbered 8, after V lost 5 bases and J lost 3 bases. This CDR3 has 16 residues. The germline V gene has CDR1 LNHDA and CDR2 SQIVND (reference sequence). CDR3 residues: CASSPGDRQYTGELFF. Here the CDR3 DNA reads TGTGCCAGTAGTCCTGGGGACAGGCAATACACCGGGGAGCTGTTTTTT.

The chain couples TRBV6-1 to TRBJ2-3, with 10 bases fitting TRBD2. Losses at the gene ends were 6 bases for V and 7 bases for J; bases not matched to a gene: 7. CDR3 length: 14 amino acids. The germline gives CDR1 MNHNS, CDR2 SASEGT. CDR3: CASSQAGGRNTQYF. The CDR3 nucleotides are TGTGCCAGCAGCCAAGCGGGGGGGCGAAATACGCAGTATTTT.

This clone was seen more than once but under ten times. The rearrangement uses TRBV4-1 and TRBJ1-1; 8 bases line up with TRBD1. The CDR3 loop spans 14 amino acids. J lost 11 bases, V lost 3 bases, and 11 bases had no gene match. CDR1 and CDR2 (germline): MGHRA, YSYEKL. As DNA, the CDR3 is TGCGCCAGCAGCCACCATCGACAGGGGATGGACGCTTTCTTT. Protein product: CASSHHRQGMDAFF.

The chain joins TRBV7-3 to TRBJ1-6, with TRBD1 identical over 7 bases. CDR1 and CDR2 (germline): SGHTA, FQGTGA. The CDR3 is made up of 15 amino acids. With 4 bases clipped from V and 7 bases from J, the junction kept 7 bases outside the gene matches. CDR3 residues: CASSSGTAPNSPLHF. The CDR3 region has the DNA TGTGCCAGCAGCTCGGGGACAGCCCCCAATTCACCCCTCCACTTT.

This clone was detected once. V is TRBV19 and J is TRBJ1-1; D gene unclear. Trimming shortened V by 1 base and J by 6 bases, and 6 bases separated the two germline ends. CDR1 and CDR2 (germline): LNHDA, SQIVND (reference sequence). The CDR3 totals 12 residues. CDR3 sequence: CASSIGPAEAFF. For the CDR3, the DNA is TGTGCCAGTAGTATAGGCCCGGCTGAAGCTTTCTTT.

This clone has a handful of counts. This chain links TRBV5-4 with TRBJ1-1, with D hard to call. V lost 3 bases to trimming and J lost 9 bases, with 12 bases between them. The CDR3 covers 12 residues. Germline V lookup: CDR1 SGHNT, CDR2 YYREEE (reference sequence). This chain's CDR3 is CASSYRDTKAFF. The CDR3 DNA reads as TGTGCCAGCAGCTACAGAGACACGAAAGCTTTCTTT.